These 24 T cell receptor beta chains were sequenced from one sample in a study of identical twins. TCRdb called the 5' RACE reads again in MiXCR, with one record for every CDR3 protein. The data contain around 370,000 distinct CDR3 sequences, approximately 8.7% of them singletons. Sequencing was done on a sample of naive T cells sorted from blood. The source is a woman aged 45-65 years in good health.

This sequence joins TRBV25-1 and TRBJ2-1; D may be TRBD2 (7 bases). V lost 6 bases, J lost 3 bases, and 12 bases lay in between. The germline V gene has CDR1 MGHDK and CDR2 SYGVNS. The CDR3 is made up of 14 amino acids. CDR3 residues: CASRGGTYYNEQFF. CDR3 sequence (DNA): TGTGCCAGCAGGGGGGGGACATACTACAATGAGCAGTTCTTC.

The V call is TRBV29-1, the J call TRBJ2-2; weak D call: TRBD1 (7 bases). Germline V gene data show CDR1 as SQVTM and CDR2 as ANQGSEA. The germline V and J ends were trimmed by 6 bases and 8 bases, with 16 bases remaining between them. The CDR3 runs to 13 residues. Here the CDR3 DNA reads TGCAGCGTAGGGCAGGGGGGATTTGGGGAGCTGTTTTTT. It translates to CSVGQGGFGELFF.

This clonotype was picked up a small number of times. The V and J genes are TRBV25-1 and TRBJ1-2; no firm D call. V dropped 5 bases and J dropped 0 bases, with 7 bases sitting between them. The CDR3 runs to 13 residues. CDR1 is MGHDK and CDR2 is SYGVNS in the germline V gene. The CDR3 region is CASSPQTNYGYTF. CDR3 nucleotides: TGTGCCAGCAGTCCACAGACTAACTATGGCTACACCTTC.

The chain uses TRBV5-1 and TRBJ1-1, with 8 bases aligning to TRBD1. Unmatched junction bases numbered 8, after V lost 4 bases and J lost 0 bases. Germline CDR1 reads SGHRS; CDR2 reads YFSETQ. The CDR3 loop spans 16 amino acids. The CDR3: CASSRPGTGLNTEAFF. The CDR3, as DNA: TGCGCCAGCAGCCGGCCCGGGACAGGCTTGAACACTGAAGCTTTCTTT.

The sample holds a few counts of this clonotype. The chain joins TRBV6-1 to TRBJ1-1; D gene uncertain. The CDR3 spans 13 residues. Trimming removed 0 bases at V and 6 bases at J, with 8 bases between. Per germline, CDR1 MNHNS and CDR2 SASEGT. CDR3 region: CASSEARRAEAFF. CDR3 nucleotide sequence: TGTGCCAGCAGTGAAGCTAGGAGAGCTGAAGCTTTCTTT.

This clonotype has more than one count but fewer than ten. This chain uses TRBV7-9 with TRBJ1-1; D gene uncertain. V gave up 5 bases and J gave up 7 bases, with 11 bases separating them. Germline CDR1 reads SEHNR; CDR2 reads FQNEAQ (reference sequence). This CDR3 spans 12 amino acids. As DNA, the CDR3 is TGTGCCAGCAGCCCAAACCCAGGTGAAGCTTTCTTT. Protein: CASSPNPGEAFF.

This rearrangement joins TRBV6-5 to TRBJ2-2; TRBD1 is a possible D gene (5 bases). This CDR3 spans 16 amino acids. Per germline, CDR1 MNHEY and CDR2 SVGAGI. Deletions cut 0 bases from V and 2 bases from J, with 10 bases between. CDR3 region: CASSYSVGANTGELFF. CDR3 nucleotides: TGTGCCAGCAGTTACTCCGTAGGGGCCAACACCGGGGAGCTGTTTTTT.

This clonotype was observed at least ten times. The chain recombines TRBV2 with TRBJ2-3, with 7 bases identical to TRBD2. The CDR3 covers 14 residues. Germline V gene sequence: CDR1 SNHLY, CDR2 FYNNEI. The V and J ends lost 4 bases and 7 bases, in that order; junction bases with no gene match: 8. CDR3: CASSGAGAANTQYF. CDR3 DNA: TGTGCCAGCAGTGGTGCGGGAGCGGCAAATACGCAGTATTTT.

The genes are TRBV20-1 and TRBJ2-3; tentative D call: TRBD2 (6 bases). V lost 5 bases to trimming and J lost 6 bases, with 12 bases between them. The CDR3 is made up of 12 amino acids. Germline lookup yields CDR1 DFQATT and CDR2 SNEGSKA (reference sequence). The CDR3 DNA follows: TGCAGTGCTCGACTAGTTCTTGATACGCAGTATTTT. Residues: CSARLVLDTQYF.

The CDR3 reads CACVDRGGTEAFF. CDR3 coding DNA: TGTGCCTGTGTAGACAGGGGAGGAACTGAAGCTTTCTTT. The chain joins TRBV30 to TRBJ1-1, with TRBD1 matching 8 bases. The CDR3 has 13 residues. The germline CDR1 and CDR2 sequences are GTSNPN and SVGIG (reference sequence). V shed 6 bases, J shed 5 bases, and the junction held 8 bases outside the gene matches.

The sample holds many counts of this clonotype. This sequence joins TRBV11-2 and TRBJ2-3, with D possibly being TRBD2 (6 bases). Trimming shortened V by 4 bases and J by 0 bases, and 11 bases separated the two germline ends. Germline loops: CDR1 SGHAT, CDR2 FQNNGV. The CDR3 loop spans 15 amino acids. CDR3 DNA sequence: TGTGCCAGCAGCTCGCGGGGACCTAGCACAGATACGCAGTATTTT. It translates to CASSSRGPSTDTQYF.

This clonotype was found a few times. This chain uses TRBV4-1 with TRBJ2-1, with a possible D match to TRBD2 (6 bases). The CDR3 runs to 15 residues. V was pared by 2 bases and J by 6 bases, with 14 bases between. Germline CDR1 reads MGHRA; CDR2 reads YSYEKL. Here the CDR3 reads CASSQLTGEGNEQFF. CDR3 nucleotides: TGCGCCAGCAGCCAACTCACGGGAGAAGGCAATGAGCAGTTCTTC.

The table lists this clonotype with a few counts. This chain uses TRBV5-6 with TRBJ2-7; D unclear. Germline V gene data show CDR1 as SGHDT and CDR2 as YYEEEE. V was clipped by 1 base and J by 4 bases, with 18 bases between them. This CDR3 contains 16 residues. DNA for the CDR3: TGTGCCAGCAGCTTGCTGCGACTGCGAGTAAGTTACGAGCAGTACGTC. Its translation is CASSLLRLRVSYEQYV.

The gene calls are TRBV6-6 and TRBJ2-7; D may be TRBD1 (8 bases). V dropped 0 bases and J dropped 5 bases, with 14 bases sitting between them. The CDR3 length is 15 residues. The germline CDR1 and CDR2 sequences are MNHNY and SVGAGI (reference sequence). The CDR3 nucleotides are TGTGCCAGCAGTTACTCGGACAGGGAGGGGAACGAGCAGTACGTC. It specifies CASSYSDREGNEQYV.

This clonotype was counted only a few times. V and J are TRBV3-1 and TRBJ2-7; unclear D gene. The CDR3 is 13 amino acids. The V gene's germline CDR1 is LGHDT and CDR2 YNNKEL (reference sequence). Trimming removed 3 bases from V and 6 bases from J, with 12 bases in between. CDR3 in amino acids: CASSQGPAGEQYF. The CDR3 DNA reads as TGTGCCAGCAGCCAGGGCCCAGCTGGCGAGCAGTACTTC.

This chain connects TRBV5-1 to TRBJ1-3; 8 nucleotides match TRBD1. CDR3 length: 14 residues. The V gene's germline CDR1 is SGHRS and CDR2 YFSETQ. V gave up 5 bases and J gave up 2 bases; unmatched junction bases: 3. The CDR3 nucleotides read TGCGCCAGCAGTGACAGGGGAACTGGAAACACCATATATTTT. It yields the protein CASSDRGTGNTIYF.

This clonotype came up a few times. The rearrangement joins TRBV20-1 to TRBJ2-2, with D possibly TRBD2 on 5 matching bases. This CDR3 spans 14 amino acids. Trimming cost V 5 bases and J 1 base, with 11 bases left between them. Germline V lookup: CDR1 DFQATT, CDR2 SNEGSKA (reference sequence). This chain's CDR3 is CSAVKAGNTGELFF. The CDR3 coding sequence is TGCAGTGCTGTTAAGGCGGGGAACACCGGGGAGCTGTTTTTT.

This chain connects TRBV12-3 or TRBV12-4 to TRBJ2-3; TRBD1 is a possible D gene (6 bases). The CDR3 loop spans 16 amino acids. V was pared by 5 bases and J by 2 bases, with 17 bases between. The CDR3 here is CASSAGQRSATDTQYF. The CDR3 coding sequence is TGTGCCAGCAGTGCAGGACAGCGGTCAGCCACAGATACGCAGTATTTT.

This chain joins TRBV5-1 and TRBJ2-1, with a possible D match to TRBD2 (6 bases). Germline V gene lookup returns CDR1 SGHRS and CDR2 YFSETQ. V was shortened by 2 bases and J by 5 bases, with 17 bases between the two germline ends. CDR3 length: 16 residues. The CDR3 DNA sequence: TGCGCCAGCAGCTTATTCGGGAGTGGGATAGACAATGAGCAGTTCTTC. Protein: CASSLFGSGIDNEQFF.

The chain joins TRBV5-1 to TRBJ2-2, with D uncertain. CDR1 is SGHRS, CDR2 YFSETQ, per germline. The CDR3 is 14 residues long. V gave up 4 bases and J gave up 4 bases, with 11 bases separating them. The CDR3 coding sequence is TGCGCCAGCAGCCCCCCGACCTTCACCGGGGAGCTGTTTTTT. Translating gives CASSPPTFTGELFF.

This rearrangement joins TRBV4-1 to TRBJ1-1; D gene uncertain. Germline V gives CDR1 MGHRA, CDR2 YSYEKL. V was pared by 0 bases and J by 4 bases, with 9 bases between. This CDR3 is built from 14 residues. CDR3 in DNA: TGCGCCAGCAGCCAAGATCTCAGAGTCACTGAAGCTTTCTTT. It specifies CASSQDLRVTEAFF.

This clonotype was counted ten times or more. The chain has TRBV5-1 and TRBJ2-1; the match to TRBD1 covers 7 bases. The CDR3 is made up of 15 amino acids. The germline V gene has CDR1 SGHRS and CDR2 YFSETQ. Unmatched junction bases numbered 3, after V lost 0 bases and J lost 3 bases. CDR3 bases: TGCGCCAGCAGCTTGGCGGGACAGAACTACAATGAGCAGTTCTTC. Translation: CASSLAGQNYNEQFF.

The chain links TRBV3-1 to TRBJ2-2; D remains ambiguous. The CDR3 runs to 12 residues. Trimming removed 1 base from V and 7 bases from J, with 4 bases in between. From germline, CDR1 is LGHDT and CDR2 YNNKEL (reference sequence). Here the CDR3 DNA reads TGTGCCAGCAGCCAAGTGTACGGGGAGCTGTTTTTT. Translated: CASSQVYGELFF. Filled out from reference TRBV3-1 and TRBJ2-2, the complete variable domain reads DTAVSQTPKYLVTQMGNDKSIKCEQNLGHDTMYWYKQDSKKFLKIMFSYNNKELIINETVPNRFSPKSPDKAHLNLHINSLELGDSAVYFCASSQVYGELFFGEGSRLTVL.

There are a few counts of this clonotype. J is TRBJ1-1 and V is TRBV5-1, with D uncertain. The CDR3 loop spans 14 amino acids. The germline V gene has CDR1 SGHRS and CDR2 YFSETQ. Between the trimmed V and J ends, which lost 2 bases and 1 base, there was a span of 9 bases. Written as DNA, the CDR3 is TGCGCCAGCAGCTTAAACTCAGGGAACACTGAAGCTTTCTTT. Its translation is CASSLNSGNTEAFF.